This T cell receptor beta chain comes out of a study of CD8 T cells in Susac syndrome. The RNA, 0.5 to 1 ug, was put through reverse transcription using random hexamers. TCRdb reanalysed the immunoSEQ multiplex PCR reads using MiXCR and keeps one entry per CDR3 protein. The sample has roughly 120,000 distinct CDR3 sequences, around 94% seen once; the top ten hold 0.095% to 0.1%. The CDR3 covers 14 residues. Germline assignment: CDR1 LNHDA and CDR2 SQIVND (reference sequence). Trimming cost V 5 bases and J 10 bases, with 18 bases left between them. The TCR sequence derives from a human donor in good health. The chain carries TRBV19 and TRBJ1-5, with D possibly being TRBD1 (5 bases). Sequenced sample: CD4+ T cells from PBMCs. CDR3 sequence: CASSSGRWSDPQHF. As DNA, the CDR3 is TGTGCCAGTAGTTCGGGACGGTGGAGTGACCCCCAGCATTTT. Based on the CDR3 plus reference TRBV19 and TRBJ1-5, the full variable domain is DGGITQSPKYLFRKEGQNVTLSCEQNLNHDAMYWYRQDPGQGLRLIYYSQIVNDFQKGDIAEGYSVSREKKESFPLTVTSAQKNPTAFYLCASSSGRWSDPQHFGDGTRLSIL.